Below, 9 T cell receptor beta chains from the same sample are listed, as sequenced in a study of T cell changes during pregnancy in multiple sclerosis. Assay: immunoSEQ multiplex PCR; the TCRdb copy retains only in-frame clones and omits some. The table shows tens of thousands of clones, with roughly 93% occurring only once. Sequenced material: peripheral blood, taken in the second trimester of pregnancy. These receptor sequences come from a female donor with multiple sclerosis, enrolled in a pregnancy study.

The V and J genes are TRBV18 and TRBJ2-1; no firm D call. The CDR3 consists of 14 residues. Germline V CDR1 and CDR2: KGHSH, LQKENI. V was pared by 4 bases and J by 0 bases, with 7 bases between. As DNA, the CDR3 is TGTGCCAGCTCACGACAAATCTCCTACAATGAGCAGTTCTTC. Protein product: CASSRQISYNEQFF.

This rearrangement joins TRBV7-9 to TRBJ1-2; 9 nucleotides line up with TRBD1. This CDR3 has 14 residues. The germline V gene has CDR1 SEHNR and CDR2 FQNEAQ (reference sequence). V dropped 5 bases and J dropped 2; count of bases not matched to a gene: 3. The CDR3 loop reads CASSPGQGNYGYTF. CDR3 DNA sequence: TGTGCCAGCAGCCCTGGACAGGGGAACTATGGCTACACCTTC.

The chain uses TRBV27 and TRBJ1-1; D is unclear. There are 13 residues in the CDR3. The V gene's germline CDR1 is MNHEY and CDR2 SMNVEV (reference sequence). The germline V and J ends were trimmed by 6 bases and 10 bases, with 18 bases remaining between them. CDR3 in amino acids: CASSAGVATSAFF. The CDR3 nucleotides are TGTGCCAGCAGCGCCGGGGTTGCCACTTCAGCTTTCTTT.

CDR3 region: CASSASGANTEAFF. The CDR3, as DNA: TGTGCCAGCAGTGCCTCAGGCGCTAACACTGAAGCTTTCTTT. V usage is TRBV25-1 and J usage is TRBJ1-1; D gene unclear. Deletions cut 4 bases from V and 2 bases from J, with 11 bases between. Germline lookup yields CDR1 MGHDK and CDR2 SYGVNS. The length of the CDR3 is 14 residues. The variable domain in full, with the rest retrieved from reference TRBV25-1 and TRBJ1-1, is EADIYQTPRYLVIGTGKKITLECSQTMGHDKMYWYQQDPGMELHLIHYSYGVNSTEKGDLSSESTVSRIRTEHFPLTLESARPSHTSQYLCASSASGANTEAFFGQGTRLTVV.

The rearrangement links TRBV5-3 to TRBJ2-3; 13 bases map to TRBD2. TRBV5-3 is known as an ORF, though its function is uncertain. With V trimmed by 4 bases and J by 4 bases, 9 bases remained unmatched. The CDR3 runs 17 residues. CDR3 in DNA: TGTGCCAGAAGCCGCACGGAACTAGCGGGAGGGGCAGATACGCAGTATTTT. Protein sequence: CARSRTELAGGADTQYF.

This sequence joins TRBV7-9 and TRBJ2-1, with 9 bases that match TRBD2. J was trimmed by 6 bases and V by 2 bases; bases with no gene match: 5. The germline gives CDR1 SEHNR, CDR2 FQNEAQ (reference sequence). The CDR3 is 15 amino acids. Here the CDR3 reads CASSLFQTSGNEQFF. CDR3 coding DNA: TGTGCCAGCAGCTTATTCCAGACTAGCGGCAATGAGCAGTTCTTC. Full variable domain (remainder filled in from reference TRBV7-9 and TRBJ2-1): DTGVSQNPRHKITKRGQNVTFRCDPISEHNRLYWYRQTLGQGPEFLTYFQNEAQLEKSRLLSDRFSAERPKGSFSTLEIQRTEQGDSAMYLCASSLFQTSGNEQFFGPGTRLTVL.

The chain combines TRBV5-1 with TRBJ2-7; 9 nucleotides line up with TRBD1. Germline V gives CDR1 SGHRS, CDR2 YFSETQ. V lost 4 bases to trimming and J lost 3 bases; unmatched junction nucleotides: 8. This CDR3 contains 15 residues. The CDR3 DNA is TGCGCCAGCAGCGAAGGGACAGGGATTCTCTACGAGCAGTACTTC. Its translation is CASSEGTGILYEQYF.

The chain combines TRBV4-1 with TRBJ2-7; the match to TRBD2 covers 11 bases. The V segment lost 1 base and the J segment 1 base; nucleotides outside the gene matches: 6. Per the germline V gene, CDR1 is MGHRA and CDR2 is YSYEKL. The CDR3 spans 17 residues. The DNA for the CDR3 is TGCGCCAGCAGCCAAGTTACTAGCGGGAGCCTTTCCTACGAGCAGTACTTC. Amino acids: CASSQVTSGSLSYEQYF.

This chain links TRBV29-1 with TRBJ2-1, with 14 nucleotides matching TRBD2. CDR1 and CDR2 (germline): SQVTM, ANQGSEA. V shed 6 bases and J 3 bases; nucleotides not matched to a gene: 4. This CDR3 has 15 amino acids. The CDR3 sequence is CSVWTSGRRYNEQFF. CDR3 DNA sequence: TGCAGCGTCTGGACTAGCGGGAGGCGCTACAATGAGCAGTTCTTC.